This TCR beta chain came from a study of long-term antiretroviral therapy in people with HIV (dated by TCRdb to between 2021 and 2024). For the wider study: The earliest samples were collected roughly a decade before the 2015 WHO recommendation for immediate ART, at a time when ART was usually postponed until CD4 counts fell. Whether ART initiation and durable HIV suppression were associated with changes in peripheral blood TRB repertoire composition and diversity was tested in a retrospective serial study. The cohort contributed over 150 cryopreserved PBMC samples from 30 to 35 adults with confirmed HIV infection, collected serially over a mean of 6 years (range 1-12). Of the roughly 30 participants with HIV, approximately ten were female. No cross-contamination during QIAcube processing was seen in test extractions of a monoclonal T-cell line run alongside 33 polyclonal samples.

Sequencing of the TRB variable region was done with the immunoSEQ hsTCRB v3.0 assay at survey level resolution. A depth of roughly 35,000-55,000 T-cell genomes per sample was targeted for TRB sequencing. TRB libraries were pooled and sequenced on an Illumina MiSeq using a v3 150-cycle kit. On the study's bioinformatics: Repertoire analysis was performed in R inside a reproducible Nextflow workflow that covered QC, data transformation and analysis. LymphoSeq2, an R package for exploring AIRR-Seq data, was used to implement the custom analyses. Several samples yielding fewer than 5000 total TRB sequences were excluded, leaving about 190 analyzed HIV repertoires. Among the 170 to 200 HIV repertoires that were kept, 59 were collected before ART initiation and more than 120 were collected after ART initiation. Repertoires were downsampled to 5000 TRB nucleotide sequences, and summary statistics were averaged over 100 downsampling iterations. TRB sequences were retained for analysis only if CDR3 regions of at least seven amino acids were present. Diversity was assessed using a clonality score derived from Shannon entropy and using the Gini coefficient. In repertoire networks, the top 5000 CDR3 amino acid sequences were linked whenever an edit distance of one separated two sequences. For TRB CDR3 amino acid sequences, antigen specificity groups and MHC restriction were predicted with GLIPH2. To flag known associations with CMV, EBV, HIV or tissue antigens, CDR3 amino acid sequences were compared against VDJdb and McPAS-TCR. Pre-ART, post-ART and control groups were compared with Wilcoxon signed-rank tests and Holm-Bonferroni correction. TCRdb provides this immuneACCESS table in a form limited to in-frame rearrangements. Some clones are lacking; in checked studies, under half of them reflect an unresolved V gene, and why the rest are absent is not known. That table furnishes V, J and clone size, whereas the DNA furnished D and trimming. Here the sample has some 19,000 clones; roughly four fifths occur a single time. The ten largest clones take up under 7.5% of the sample.

Inclusion was restricted to participants for whom at least one PBMC sample before ART initiation and at least two post-ART samples were available. Every participant with HIV received treatment in the United States of America. Cryopreserved samples of about 1-10 million PBMC were thawed and washed before DNA extraction. At the time of the earliest PBMC sample, participants with HIV were aged between roughly 20 and 60 years. Each participant contributed PBMC samples from 1-4 timepoints before ART initiation and 2-8 timepoints after ART initiation, with a median of 7 samples. Serial HIV viral load, CD4+ T-cell count, ART history and demographic data were obtained for every participant. Genomic DNA was extracted from unsorted PBMC with a Qiagen kit on a QIAcube, with processing performed in batches of 12 samples. The CDR3 holds 18 amino acids from the cysteine to the phenylalanine. CDR3 DNA only is kept here, 54 bases in frame from base 1. V was cut back by 6 bases and J by 2 bases, leaving a gap of 26 bases between them. Via the germline V gene, CDR1 is SNHLY and CDR2 FYNNEI.

As regards this clone: Its specific antigen is unknown. Base qualities are missing; no much larger clone stands one base away.

Paper-wide results and their limitations: Compared with controls, HIV repertoires had narrower CDR3 length ranges, and the network structure pointed to an antigen-experienced repertoire that shifted only slightly toward naive after ART. Limited PBMC availability meant only the TCR beta chain was sequenced, without alpha chain pairing. ART initiation was associated with a significant increase in TRB diversity, but diversity stayed significantly below transplant donor controls even after long-term ART. No data were available on ART adherence, viral resistance or therapy changes, limiting inferences about post-ART repertoire changes. The repertoire was dominated across all time points by expanded TRB clones identified before ART initiation, although this dominance was seen to fluctuate and to decrease in many PLHIV after ART. Samples dated from about 2004 to 2018, and the ART regimens used may be less effective than current ones. Unsorted PBMC were profiled instead of sorted CD4+ and CD8+ T cells because pre-ART samples had limited cell numbers.

The clonotype was recovered from a man aged 45-65 years with HIV. The material was unsorted PBMCs, obtained 2.2 years after starting antiretroviral therapy. Recombination connected TRBV2 to TRBJ2-7; the D match is possibly TRBD1 or TRBD2, with 5 bases aligned in each. The DNA is as follows: TGTGCCAGCAGGAAAAGCCGGATATTGGGGACGGTGGCCTACGAGCAGTACTTC. It specifies CASRKSRILGTVAYEQYF.